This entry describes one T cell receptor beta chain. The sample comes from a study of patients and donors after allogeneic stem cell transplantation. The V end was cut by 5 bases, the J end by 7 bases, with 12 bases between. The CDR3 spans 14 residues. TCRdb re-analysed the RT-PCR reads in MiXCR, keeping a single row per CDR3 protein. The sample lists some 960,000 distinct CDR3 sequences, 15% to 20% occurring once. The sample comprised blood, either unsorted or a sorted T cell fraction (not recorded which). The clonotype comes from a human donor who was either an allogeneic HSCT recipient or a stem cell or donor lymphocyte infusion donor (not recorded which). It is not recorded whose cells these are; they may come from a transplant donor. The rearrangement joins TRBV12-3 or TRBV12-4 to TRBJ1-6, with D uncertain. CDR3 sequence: CASSPSGINSPLHF. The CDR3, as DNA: TGTGCCAGCAGTCCATCCGGGATAAATTCACCCCTCCACTTT.